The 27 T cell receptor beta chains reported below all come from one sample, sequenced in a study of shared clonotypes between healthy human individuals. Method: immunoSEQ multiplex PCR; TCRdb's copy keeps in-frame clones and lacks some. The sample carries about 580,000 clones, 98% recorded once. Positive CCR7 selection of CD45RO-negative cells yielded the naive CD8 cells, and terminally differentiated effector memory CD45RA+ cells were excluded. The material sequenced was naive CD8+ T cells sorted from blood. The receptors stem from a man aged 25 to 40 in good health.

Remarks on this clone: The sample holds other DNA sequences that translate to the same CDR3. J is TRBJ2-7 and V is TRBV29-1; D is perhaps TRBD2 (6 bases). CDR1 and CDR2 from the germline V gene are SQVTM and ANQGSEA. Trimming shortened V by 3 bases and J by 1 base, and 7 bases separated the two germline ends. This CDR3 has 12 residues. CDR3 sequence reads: CSVEEGSYEQYF. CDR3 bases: TGCAGCGTTGAGGAGGGTTCCTACGAGCAGTACTTC.

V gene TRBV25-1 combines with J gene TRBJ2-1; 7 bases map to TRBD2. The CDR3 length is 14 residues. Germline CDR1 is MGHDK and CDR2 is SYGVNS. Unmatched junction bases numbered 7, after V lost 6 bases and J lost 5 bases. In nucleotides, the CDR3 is TGTGCCAGCAGCGCCCCGGGACTACACAATGAGCAGTTCTTC. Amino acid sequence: CASSAPGLHNEQFF.

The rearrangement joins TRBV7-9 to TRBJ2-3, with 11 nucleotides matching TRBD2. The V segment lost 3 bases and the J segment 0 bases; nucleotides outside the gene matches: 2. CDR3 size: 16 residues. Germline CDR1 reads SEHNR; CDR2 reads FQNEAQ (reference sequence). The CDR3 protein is CASSFRTSGSTDTQYF. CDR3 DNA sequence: TGTGCCAGCAGCTTCCGGACTAGCGGGAGCACAGATACGCAGTATTTT.

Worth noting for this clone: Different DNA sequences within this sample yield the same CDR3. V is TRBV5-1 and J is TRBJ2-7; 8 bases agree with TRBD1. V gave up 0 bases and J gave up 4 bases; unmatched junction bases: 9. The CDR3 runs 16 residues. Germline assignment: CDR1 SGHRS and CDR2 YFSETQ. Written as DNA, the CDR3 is TGCGCCAGCAGCTTGGCCCTGGCAGGGGGCGCGTACGAGCAGTACTTC. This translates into CASSLALAGGAYEQYF.

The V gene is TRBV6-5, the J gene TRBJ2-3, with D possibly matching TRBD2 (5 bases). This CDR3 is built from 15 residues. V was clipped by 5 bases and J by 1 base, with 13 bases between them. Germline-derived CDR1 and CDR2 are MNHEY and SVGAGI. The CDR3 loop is CASSPGSAGTDTQYF. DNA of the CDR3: TGTGCCAGCAGTCCAGGTAGCGCGGGCACAGATACGCAGTATTTT.

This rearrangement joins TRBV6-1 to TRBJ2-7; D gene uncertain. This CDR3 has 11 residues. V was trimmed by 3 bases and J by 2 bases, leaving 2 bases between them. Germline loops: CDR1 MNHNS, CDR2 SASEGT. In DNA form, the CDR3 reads TGTGCCAGCAGTGACGCCTACGAGCAGTACTTC. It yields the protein CASSDAYEQYF.

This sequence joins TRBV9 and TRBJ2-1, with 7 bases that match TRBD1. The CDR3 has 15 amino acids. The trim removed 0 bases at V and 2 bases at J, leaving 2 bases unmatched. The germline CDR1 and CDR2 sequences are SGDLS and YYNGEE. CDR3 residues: CASSVDRGPYNEQFF. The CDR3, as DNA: TGTGCCAGCAGCGTAGACAGGGGTCCCTACAATGAGCAGTTCTTC.

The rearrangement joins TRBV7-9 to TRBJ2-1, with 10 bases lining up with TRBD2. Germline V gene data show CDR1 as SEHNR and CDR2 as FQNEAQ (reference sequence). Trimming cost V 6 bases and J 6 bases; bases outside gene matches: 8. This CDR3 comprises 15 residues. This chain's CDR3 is CASSFQGLAVNEQFF. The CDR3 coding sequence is TGTGCCAGCAGTTTCCAAGGACTAGCGGTCAATGAGCAGTTCTTC.

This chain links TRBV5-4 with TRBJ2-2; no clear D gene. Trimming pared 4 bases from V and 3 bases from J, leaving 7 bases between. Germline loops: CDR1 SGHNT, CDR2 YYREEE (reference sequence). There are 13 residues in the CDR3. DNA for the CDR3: TGTGCCAGCAGCCCCGGGTACACCGGGGAGCTGTTTTTT. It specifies CASSPGYTGELFF.

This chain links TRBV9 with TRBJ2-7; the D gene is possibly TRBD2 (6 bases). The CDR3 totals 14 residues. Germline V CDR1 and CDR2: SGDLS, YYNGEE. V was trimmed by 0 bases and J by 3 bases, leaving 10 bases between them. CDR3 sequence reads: CASSVGVADYEQYF. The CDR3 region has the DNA TGTGCCAGCAGCGTAGGTGTAGCGGACTACGAGCAGTACTTC.

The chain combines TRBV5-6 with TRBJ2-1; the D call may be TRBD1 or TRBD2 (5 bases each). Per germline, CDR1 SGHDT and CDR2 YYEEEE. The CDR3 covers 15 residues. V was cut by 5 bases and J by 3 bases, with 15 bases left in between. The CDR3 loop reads CASRPFGTRYNEQFF. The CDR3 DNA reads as TGTGCCAGCAGACCCTTCGGGACCCGCTACAATGAGCAGTTCTTC.

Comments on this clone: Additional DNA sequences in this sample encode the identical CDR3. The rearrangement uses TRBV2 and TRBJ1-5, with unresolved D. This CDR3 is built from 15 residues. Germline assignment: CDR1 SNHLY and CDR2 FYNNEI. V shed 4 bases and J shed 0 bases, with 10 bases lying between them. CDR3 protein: CASSGVGYSNQPQHF. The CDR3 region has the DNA TGTGCCAGCAGTGGGGTGGGCTATAGCAATCAGCCCCAGCATTTT.

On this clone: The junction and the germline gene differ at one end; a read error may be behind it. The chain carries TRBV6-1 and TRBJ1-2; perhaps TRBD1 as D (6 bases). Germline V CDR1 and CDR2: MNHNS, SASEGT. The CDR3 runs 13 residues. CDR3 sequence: CASSPGGEQGYIF. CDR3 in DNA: TGTGCCAGCAGCCCCGGGGGGGAACAGGGCTACATCTTC.

DNA for the CDR3: TGCGCCAGCAGCTTGGGGTTCCAGGTTGGCAGGCCGAAGGAAAAACTGTTTTTT. Translation: CASSLGFQVGRPKEKLFF. V and J are TRBV5-1 and TRBJ1-4, with unresolved D. Per germline, CDR1 SGHRS and CDR2 YFSETQ. The CDR3 runs to 18 residues. Trimming stripped 0 bases from V and 8 bases from J, with 23 bases between.

DNA of the CDR3: TGTGCCAGCAGAGGACAGAACACTGAAGCTTTCTTT. Translated: CASRGQNTEAFF. The chain is built from TRBV9 and TRBJ1-1; perhaps TRBD1 as D (5 bases). The V and J ends lost 5 bases and 1 base respectively, with 6 bases between them. There are 12 residues in the CDR3. Germline V gene lookup returns CDR1 SGDLS and CDR2 YYNGEE.

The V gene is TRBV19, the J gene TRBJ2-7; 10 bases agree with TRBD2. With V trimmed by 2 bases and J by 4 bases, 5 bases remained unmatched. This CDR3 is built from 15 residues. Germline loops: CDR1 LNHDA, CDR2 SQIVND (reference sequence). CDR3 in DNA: TGTGCCAGTAGTATATCTAGCGGGAGTAGGTACGAGCAGTACTTC. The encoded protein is CASSISSGSRYEQYF.

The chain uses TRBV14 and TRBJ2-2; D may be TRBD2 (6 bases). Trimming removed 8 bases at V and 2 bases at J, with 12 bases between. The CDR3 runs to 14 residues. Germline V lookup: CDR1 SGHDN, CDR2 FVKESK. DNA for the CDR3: TGTGCCAGCCAGGGACTCTTCAACACCGGGGAGCTGTTTTTT. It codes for CASQGLFNTGELFF. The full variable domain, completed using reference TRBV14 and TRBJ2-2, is EAGVTQFPSHSVIEKGQTVTLRCDPISGHDNLYWYRRVMGKEIKFLLHFVKESKQDESGMPNNRFLAERTGGTYSTLKVQPAELEDSGVYFCASQGLFNTGELFFGEGSRLTVL.

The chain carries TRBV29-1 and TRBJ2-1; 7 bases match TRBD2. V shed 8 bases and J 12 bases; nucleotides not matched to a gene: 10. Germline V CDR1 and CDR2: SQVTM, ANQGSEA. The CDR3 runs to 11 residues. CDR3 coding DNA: TGCAGCCTTGCGGGGAGGGGAGGGCAGTTCTTC. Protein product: CSLAGRGGQFF.

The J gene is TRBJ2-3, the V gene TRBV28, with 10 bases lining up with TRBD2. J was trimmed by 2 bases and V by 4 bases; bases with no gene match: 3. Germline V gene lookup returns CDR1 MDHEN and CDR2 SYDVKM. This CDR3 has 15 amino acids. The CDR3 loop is CASSWTSGDTDTQYF. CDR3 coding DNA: TGTGCCAGCAGTTGGACTAGCGGAGACACAGATACGCAGTATTTT.

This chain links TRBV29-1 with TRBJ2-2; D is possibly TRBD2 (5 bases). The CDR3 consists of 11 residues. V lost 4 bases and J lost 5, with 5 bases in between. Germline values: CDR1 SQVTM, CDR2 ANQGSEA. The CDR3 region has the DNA TGCAGCGTTGGGAGGACCGGGGAGCTGTTTTTT. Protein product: CSVGRTGELFF.

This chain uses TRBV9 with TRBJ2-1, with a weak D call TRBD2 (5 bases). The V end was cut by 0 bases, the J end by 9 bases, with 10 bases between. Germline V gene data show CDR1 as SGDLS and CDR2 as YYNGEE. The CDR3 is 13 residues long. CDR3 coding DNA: TGTGCCAGCAGCGTAGTAGGAGGCTTTGAGCAGTTCTTC. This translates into CASSVVGGFEQFF.

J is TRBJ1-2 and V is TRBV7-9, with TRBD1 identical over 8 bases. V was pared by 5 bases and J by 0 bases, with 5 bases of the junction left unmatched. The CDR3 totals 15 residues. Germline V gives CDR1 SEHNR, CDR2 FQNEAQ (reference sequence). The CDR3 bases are TGTGCCAGCAGCCTGGGACAGGACTCTAACTATGGCTACACCTTC. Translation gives CASSLGQDSNYGYTF.

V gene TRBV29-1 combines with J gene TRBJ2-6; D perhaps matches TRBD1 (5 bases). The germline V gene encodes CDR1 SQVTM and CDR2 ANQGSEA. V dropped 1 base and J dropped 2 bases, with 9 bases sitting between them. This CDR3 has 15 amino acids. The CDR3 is CSVEGGRAGANVLTF. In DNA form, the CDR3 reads TGCAGCGTTGAAGGGGGCAGGGCTGGGGCCAACGTCCTGACTTTC. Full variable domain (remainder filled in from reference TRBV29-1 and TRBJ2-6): SAVISQKPSRDICQRGTSLTIQCQVDSQVTMMFWYRQQPGQSLTLIATANQGSEATYESGFVIDKFPISRPNLTFSTLTVSNMSPEDSSIYLCSVEGGRAGANVLTFGAGSRLTVL.

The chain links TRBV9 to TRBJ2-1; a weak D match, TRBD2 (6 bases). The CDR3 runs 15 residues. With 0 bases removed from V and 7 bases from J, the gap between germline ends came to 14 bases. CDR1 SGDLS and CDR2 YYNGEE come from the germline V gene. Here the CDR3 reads CASSVAISGRNEQFF. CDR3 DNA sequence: TGTGCCAGCAGCGTAGCGATTAGCGGTAGAAATGAGCAGTTCTTC.

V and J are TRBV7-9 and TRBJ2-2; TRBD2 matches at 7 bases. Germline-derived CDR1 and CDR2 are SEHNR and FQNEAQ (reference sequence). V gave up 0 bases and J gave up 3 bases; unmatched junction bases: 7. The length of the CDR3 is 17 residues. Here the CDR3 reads CASSLAWRESYTGELFF. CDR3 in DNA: TGTGCCAGCAGCTTAGCGTGGCGGGAGAGTTACACCGGGGAGCTGTTTTTT.

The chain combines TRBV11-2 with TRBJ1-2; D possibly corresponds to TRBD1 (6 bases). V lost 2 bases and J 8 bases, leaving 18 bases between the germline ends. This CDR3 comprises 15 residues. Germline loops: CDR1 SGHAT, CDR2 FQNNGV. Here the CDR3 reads CASSLRTAGPWGYTF. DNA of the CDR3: TGTGCCAGCAGCTTACGGACAGCGGGGCCCTGGGGCTACACCTTC.

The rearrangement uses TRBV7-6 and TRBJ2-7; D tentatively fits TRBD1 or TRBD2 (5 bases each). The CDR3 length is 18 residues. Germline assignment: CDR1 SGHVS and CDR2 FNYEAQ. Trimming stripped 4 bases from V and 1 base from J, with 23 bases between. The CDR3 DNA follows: TGTGCCAGCAGCTCCGGACTTTTCGGACATGACCCGTCCTACGAGCAGTACTTC. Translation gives CASSSGLFGHDPSYEQYF. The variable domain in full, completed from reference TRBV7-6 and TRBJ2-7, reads GAGVSQSPRYKVTKRGQDVALRCDPISGHVSLYWYRQALGQGPEFLTYFNYEAQQDKSGLPNDRFSAERPEGSISTLTIQRTEQRDSAMYRCASSSGLFGHDPSYEQYFGPGTRLTVT.